These 28 T cell receptor beta chains originate from one sample sequenced in a study of T-cell memory formation after mild COVID-19. TCRdb re-derived calls from the 5' RACE reads in MiXCR, one entry per CDR3 protein. The repertoire holds approximately 50,000 distinct CDR3 sequences, with around 10% as singletons. What was sequenced was PBMCs or a T cell subset sorted from them (not recorded which). The receptors derive from an adult woman who had mild COVID-19 (a few samples of this study predate the infection). Cell type and time point are not known.

This clonotype was found a few times. CDR3 in amino acids: CSAVQGAWYGYTF. The CDR3 region has the DNA TGCAGTGCCGTCCAGGGGGCATGGTATGGCTACACCTTC. The chain employs TRBV20-1 and TRBJ1-2; 8 nucleotides align to TRBD1. The germline V gene encodes CDR1 DFQATT and CDR2 SNEGSKA (reference sequence). The CDR3 runs 13 residues. The ends lost 6 bases at V and 5 bases at J; junction bases unmatched: 8.

This chain uses TRBV11-2 with TRBJ2-7, with D maybe TRBD1 (6 bases). This CDR3 spans 14 amino acids. The germline V gene has CDR1 SGHAT and CDR2 FQNNGV. Trimming cost V 2 bases and J 1 base, with 9 bases left between them. CDR3 nucleotides: TGTGCCAGCAGCTTAAGGCAGGGGTCCTACGAGCAGTACTTC. Translating it yields CASSLRQGSYEQYF.

This sequence joins TRBV12-3 or TRBV12-4 and TRBJ1-2, with TRBD1 as a possible D gene (6 bases). This CDR3 has 12 residues. Between the trimmed V and J ends, which lost 10 bases and 5 bases, there was a span of 14 bases. This CDR3 reads CATQSRGYGYTF. Written as DNA, the CDR3 is TGTGCCACCCAATCCAGGGGATATGGCTACACCTTC.

This clonotype appeared many times. V gene TRBV18 combines with J gene TRBJ2-1, with D possibly called TRBD1 or TRBD2 (6 bases each). Trimming took off 8 bases at V and 5 bases at J, with 16 bases between the two ends. This CDR3 is built from 14 residues. CDR1 is KGHSH, CDR2 LQKENI, per germline. The CDR3 loop reads CASATGGVNNEQFF. Here the CDR3 DNA reads TGTGCCAGCGCGACAGGAGGGGTGAACAATGAGCAGTTCTTC.

This clonotype was seen many times. V and J are TRBV5-1 and TRBJ2-3; D is perhaps TRBD1 (6 bases). From germline, CDR1 is SGHRS and CDR2 YFSETQ. The length of the CDR3 is 15 residues. V shed 5 bases and J shed 3 bases, with 16 bases lying between them. CDR3 protein: CASREGGRSTDTQYF. The CDR3 DNA follows: TGCGCCAGCAGGGAAGGGGGTCGAAGTACAGATACGCAGTATTTT. Variable domain in full (rest from reference TRBV5-1 and TRBJ2-3): KAGVTQTPRYLIKTRGQQVTLSCSPISGHRSVSWYQQTPGQGLQFLFEYFSETQRNKGNFPGRFSGRQFSNSRSEMNVSTLELGDSALYLCASREGGRSTDTQYFGPGTRLTVL.

In its sample, this clonotype was seen many times. The J gene is TRBJ2-3, the V gene TRBV5-4, with D possibly being TRBD2 (5 bases). CDR1 is SGHNT and CDR2 is YYREEE in the germline V gene (reference sequence). The CDR3 sequence is 12 residues long. V lost 1 base, J lost 6 bases, and 6 bases lay in between. The CDR3 DNA reads TGTGCCAGCAGCTTGATAGCGGATACGCAGTATTTT. It encodes CASSLIADTQYF.

A few counts support this clonotype. The DNA for the CDR3 is TGTGCCACCAGTGATTTAGGGACCATCAATGAGCAGTTCTTC. Amino acids: CATSDLGTINEQFF. The chain carries TRBV24-1 and TRBJ2-1, with D tentatively TRBD1 or TRBD2 (5 bases each). CDR1 is KGHDR and CDR2 is SFDVKD in the germline V gene. This CDR3 spans 14 amino acids. V shed 1 base and J shed 6 bases, with 9 bases lying between them.

This clonotype was counted many times. One junction end does not reproduce the germline sequence, and a read error may be involved. The chain links TRBV7-7 to TRBJ2-3; 8 bases are shared with TRBD1. CDR3 size: 17 residues. Germline CDR1 and CDR2: SSHAT and FNYEAQ (reference sequence). The CDR3 protein is CASSYYQDRAGPDTQYF. CDR3 nucleotides: TGTGCTAGCAGCTACTACCAGGACAGGGCTGGCCCAGATACGCAGTATTTT.

The V and J genes are TRBV20-1 and TRBJ2-1; D possibly corresponds to TRBD1 (6 bases). Germline V lookup: CDR1 DFQATT, CDR2 SNEGSKA (reference sequence). Trimming removed 6 bases at V and 4 bases at J, with 19 bases between. CDR3 size: 15 residues. The CDR3 region has the DNA TGCAGTGCGGGTAGATTGGTCAGGGGATACAATGAGCAGTTCTTC. This sequence encodes CSAGRLVRGYNEQFF.

The table lists this clonotype with a few counts. This chain uses TRBV27 with TRBJ1-6, with D unresolved. This CDR3 comprises 14 residues. Germline V gives CDR1 MNHEY, CDR2 SMNVEV (reference sequence). V was cut by 5 bases and J by 9 bases, with 14 bases left in between. The CDR3 DNA is TGTGCCAGCAGTGTGGACGGATCTGCTTCACCCCTCCACTTT. It specifies CASSVDGSASPLHF.

This clonotype was observed many times. V and J are TRBV20-1 and TRBJ2-1, with 9 bases that match TRBD2. Trimming took 5 bases from V and 7 from J; bases not matched to a gene: 15. CDR1 DFQATT and CDR2 SNEGSKA come from the germline V gene (reference sequence). This CDR3 region has 16 residues. The CDR3 loop reads CSAPIKGGGAWNEQFF. As DNA, the CDR3 is TGCAGTGCTCCTATTAAAGGCGGGGGGGCCTGGAATGAGCAGTTCTTC.

The CDR3 region is CASSQVVTGPTRRGYTF. CDR3 in DNA: TGCGCCAGCAGCCAAGTGGTAACAGGCCCGACCCGCCGTGGCTACACCTTC. V gene TRBV4-3 combines with J gene TRBJ1-2, with D possibly TRBD1 on 5 matching bases. The V end lost 1 base, the J end lost 7 bases, and 22 bases lay between the germline ends. This CDR3 contains 17 residues. CDR1 is LGHNA and CDR2 is YSLEER in the germline V gene.

The chain combines TRBV7-8 with TRBJ2-1, with 15 positions matching TRBD2. The V and J ends lost 0 bases and 5 bases, in that order; junction bases with no gene match: 2. CDR3 size: 17 residues. From germline, CDR1 is SGHVS and CDR2 FQNEAQ. CDR3 loop: CASSLAGLAGGDNEQFF. The CDR3 bases are TGTGCCAGCAGCTTAGCCGGACTAGCGGGAGGGGACAATGAGCAGTTCTTC.

This chain links TRBV6-1 with TRBJ2-1, with D possibly matching TRBD2 (5 bases). There are 16 residues in the CDR3. From germline, CDR1 is MNHNS and CDR2 SASEGT. The V gene lost 5 bases and the J gene lost 5 bases, with 19 bases spanning the gap. CDR3: CASSLELGLLNNEQFF. The CDR3 DNA reads as TGTGCCAGCAGTCTCGAACTTGGACTTCTTAACAATGAGCAGTTCTTC.

The rearrangement links TRBV5-6 to TRBJ1-1; possible D gene TRBD1, 5 bases. Germline V CDR1 and CDR2: SGHDT, YYEEEE. The V end was cut by 1 base, the J end by 4 bases, with 11 bases between. The CDR3 length is 14 residues. CDR3 sequence (DNA): TGTGCCAGCAGCTTGAGGGGTCGTGGCACTGAAGCTTTCTTT. It encodes CASSLRGRGTEAFF.

This clonotype was seen a handful of times. The chain links TRBV6-1 to TRBJ2-1, with 7 bases identical to TRBD2. There are 16 residues in the CDR3. CDR1 and CDR2 (germline): MNHNS, SASEGT. J lost 10 bases, V lost 7 bases, and 19 bases had no gene match. CDR3 DNA: TGTGCCAGCACCCCCCCGCGGACTAGTCCCCACGACGAGCAGTTCTTC. It yields the protein CASTPPRTSPHDEQFF.

This clonotype was seen repeatedly, ten times or more. The rearrangement uses TRBV4-3 and TRBJ2-3; 9 nucleotides line up with TRBD2. J gave up 4 bases and V 0 bases, and 17 bases lay outside the gene matches. Germline V gene lookup returns CDR1 LGHNA and CDR2 YSLEER. This CDR3 has 20 residues. Here the CDR3 DNA reads TGCGCCAGCAGCCAAGATATGATGCTCGGCGGGAGGGCCGTAGCAGATACGCAGTATTTT. Amino acid sequence: CASSQDMMLGGRAVADTQYF.

The DNA of the CDR3 is TGTGCCAGCAGCCCCCGGACAGGCTACACTGAAGCTTTCTTT. Its protein product is CASSPRTGYTEAFF. The V call is TRBV7-6, the J call TRBJ1-1; TRBD1 matches at 7 bases. Trimming took 5 bases from V and 3 from J; bases not matched to a gene: 6. Germline CDR1 is SGHVS and CDR2 is FNYEAQ. The CDR3 has 14 residues.

The rearrangement uses TRBV18 and TRBJ2-3; D ambiguous. Trimming shortened V by 3 bases and J by 5 bases, and 3 bases separated the two germline ends. CDR1 and CDR2 from the germline V gene are KGHSH and LQKENI. This CDR3 is built from 11 residues. The CDR3 here is CASSPIDTQYF. CDR3 in DNA: TGTGCCAGCTCACCGATAGATACGCAGTATTTT.

This clonotype was seen a few times. The chain is built from TRBV20-1 and TRBJ2-7; 7 bases fit TRBD1. This CDR3 has 17 amino acids. Trimming took 3 bases from V and 2 from J; bases not matched to a gene: 16. The germline V gene encodes CDR1 DFQATT and CDR2 SNEGSKA (reference sequence). The CDR3 here is CSARGDLGQGVAYEQYF. DNA for the CDR3: TGCAGTGCTAGGGGTGATCTGGGGCAGGGGGTGGCCTACGAGCAGTACTTC.

The chain recombines TRBV5-4 with TRBJ1-2, with 9 bases aligning to TRBD1. The length of the CDR3 is 16 residues. Germline CDR1 SGHNT, CDR2 YYREEE (reference sequence). V trimming: 0 bases; J trimming: 5 bases; junction bases outside the gene matches: 8. CDR3 in amino acids: CASSLGLTGGQYGYTF. In nucleotides, the CDR3 is TGTGCCAGCAGCTTGGGATTAACAGGGGGCCAGTATGGCTACACCTTC.

This clonotype was found a few times. The chain combines TRBV9 with TRBJ2-1, with TRBD2 identical over 8 bases. CDR3 size: 16 residues. Germline CDR1 SGDLS, CDR2 YYNGEE. V was clipped by 3 bases and J by 5 bases; unmatched bases: 10. The CDR3 here is CASSAGIAGPDNEQFF. For the CDR3, the DNA is TGTGCCAGCAGCGCGGGGATAGCGGGGCCTGACAATGAGCAGTTCTTC.

This clonotype has a count of ten or more. The chain joins TRBV7-3 to TRBJ1-6; the D gene is possibly TRBD1 (5 bases). Germline lookup yields CDR1 SGHTA and CDR2 FQGTGA. With 1 base removed from V and 7 bases from J, the gap between germline ends came to 17 bases. There are 17 residues in the CDR3. CDR3 region: CASSLRGRTLGNSPLHF. The CDR3 bases are TGTGCCAGCAGCTTAAGGGGACGAACACTAGGGAATTCACCCCTCCACTTT.

The genes are TRBV6-1 and TRBJ2-1; D is undetermined. Germline assignment: CDR1 MNHNS and CDR2 SASEGT. V was clipped by 2 bases and J by 8 bases, with 13 bases between them. The length of the CDR3 is 14 residues. CDR3 nucleotide sequence: TGTGCCAGCAGTGAAAATCAACCATATTATGAGCAGTTCTTC. Translation gives CASSENQPYYEQFF.

This clonotype was found a few times. V gene TRBV5-1 combines with J gene TRBJ2-7; D might be TRBD2 (6 bases). Germline loops: CDR1 SGHRS, CDR2 YFSETQ. This CDR3 comprises 13 residues. The V and J ends lost 6 bases and 5 bases respectively, with 15 bases between them. CDR3 coding DNA: TGCGCCAGCAACCCCGGGGGATTTCACGAGCAGTACTTC. It translates to CASNPGGFHEQYF.

Ten or more counts support this clonotype. The CDR3 here is CASSYQGLPTYEQYF. CDR3 nucleotide sequence: TGTGCCAGCAGCTACCAGGGATTGCCCACCTACGAGCAGTACTTC. The V gene is TRBV7-9, the J gene TRBJ2-7; perhaps TRBD1 as D (5 bases). CDR1 SEHNR and CDR2 FQNEAQ come from the germline V gene (reference sequence). The length of the CDR3 is 15 residues. Trimming stripped 4 bases from V and 2 bases from J, with 15 bases between.

This clonotype was recorded at least ten times. The chain combines TRBV20-1 with TRBJ2-1, with D hard to call. Germline V gene sequence: CDR1 DFQATT, CDR2 SNEGSKA (reference sequence). CDR3 size: 14 residues. Trimming stripped 0 bases from V and 4 bases from J, with 10 bases between. The DNA of the CDR3 is TGCAGTGCTAGAGAGGGAAGGGATTACAATGAGCAGTTCTTC. Translating it yields CSAREGRDYNEQFF.

This clonotype was seen more than once but under ten times. This sequence joins TRBV12-5 and TRBJ1-1; D call uncertain. This CDR3 has 16 amino acids. Trimming removed 6 bases from V and 1 base from J, with 18 bases in between. Germline V gene sequence: CDR1 LGHNT, CDR2 FRNRAP. For the CDR3, the DNA is TGTGCTAGTGGCCTCCGGGCGGCAGGCCAGAACACTGAAGCTTTCTTT. This encodes CASGLRAAGQNTEAFF.